The 31 T cell receptor beta chains in this list originate from one sample, sequenced in a study of chemoradiotherapy in HPV16-positive cancers. Sequencing used immunoSEQ multiplex PCR; TCRdb keeps in-frame clones, though not all of them. The sample yields over 10,000 clones, about 80% seen once. The biological material was taken from a patient who underwent chemoradiotherapy. The source of these receptors is a human donor with HPV-associated anogenital cancer.

The chain uses TRBV5-1 and TRBJ2-7; no reliable D call. With 2 bases removed from V and 5 bases from J, the gap between germline ends came to 14 bases. CDR1 SGHRS and CDR2 YFSETQ come from the germline V gene. The length of the CDR3 is 14 residues. The CDR3 coding sequence is TGCGCCAGCAGCTTCTTTGGAACCGCGGACGAGCAGTACTTC. This codes for CASSFFGTADEQYF.

V and J are TRBV30 and TRBJ1-2; D ambiguous. V lost 4 bases and J lost 8, with 23 bases in between. The CDR3 is made up of 15 amino acids. Germline assignment: CDR1 GTSNPN and CDR2 SVGIG (reference sequence). CDR3 DNA: TGTGCCTGGACTGGAAGCCGGGCCCCAAGCGCCGGCTACACCTTC. This translates into CAWTGSRAPSAGYTF.

The V gene is TRBV7-2, the J gene TRBJ2-3, with 13 bases identical to TRBD2. The germline CDR1 and CDR2 sequences are SGHTA and FQGNSA. The J segment lost 1 base and the V segment lost 5 bases, leaving 12 bases of the junction unmatched. This CDR3 is 19 amino acids long. CDR3 loop: CASSHRVLAGGPGTDTQYF. The CDR3 nucleotides are TGTGCCAGCAGCCACCGGGTACTAGCGGGGGGGCCAGGCACAGATACGCAGTATTTT.

CDR3 sequence (DNA): TGTGCCAGCAGCGTACAACGGGACAGCATGAACACTGAAGCTTTCTTT. This codes for CASSVQRDSMNTEAFF. This rearrangement joins TRBV9 to TRBJ1-1; 7 bases are a match to TRBD1. CDR1 is SGDLS, CDR2 YYNGEE, per germline. This CDR3 contains 16 residues. Losses at the gene ends were 1 base for V and 0 bases for J; bases not matched to a gene: 6.

The table lists this clone with a few counts. This chain joins TRBV14 and TRBJ1-3, with no clear D. The CDR3 sequence is 14 residues long. CDR1 is SGHDN and CDR2 is FVKESK in the germline V gene. Trimming left V 0 bases short and J 4 bases short, with 7 bases between. CDR3 protein: CASSQDLRGNTIYF. The CDR3 DNA reads as TGTGCCAGCAGCCAAGATCTCCGGGGAAACACCATATATTTT.

V is TRBV18 and J is TRBJ2-1; D is uncertain. Germline V gene data show CDR1 as KGHSH and CDR2 as LQKENI. This CDR3 is built from 12 residues. V lost 1 base, J lost 6 bases, and 4 bases lay in between. CDR3 sequence: CASSPQGNEQFF. CDR3 nucleotide sequence: TGTGCCAGCTCACCACAGGGCAATGAGCAGTTCTTC.

V usage is TRBV4-2 and J usage is TRBJ2-2, with unresolved D. The germline gives CDR1 LGHNA, CDR2 YNFKEQ. The CDR3 runs to 16 residues. Trimming shortened V by 0 bases and J by 0 bases, and 8 bases separated the two germline ends. The CDR3 reads CASSQDAVTNTGELFF. The CDR3 DNA reads TGTGCCAGCAGCCAAGACGCAGTGACGAACACCGGGGAGCTGTTTTTT.

The chain employs TRBV10-3 and TRBJ1-2; D gene ambiguous. The germline V gene encodes CDR1 ENHRY and CDR2 SYGVKD. The CDR3 sequence is 13 residues long. V lost 4 bases to trimming and J lost 8 bases, with 14 bases between them. The CDR3 DNA follows: TGTGCCATCAGTGCAAACAGCGGATGGGGCTACACCTTC. This translates into CAISANSGWGYTF.

This chain joins TRBV7-9 and TRBJ2-4; 11 nucleotides match TRBD1. Germline V gene data show CDR1 as SEHNR and CDR2 as FQNEAQ (reference sequence). This CDR3 is built from 16 residues. V shed 4 bases and J 6 bases; nucleotides not matched to a gene: 8. DNA of the CDR3: TGTGCCAGCAGCTCACCGACCGGGACAGGGGGAAACATTCAGTACTTC. Encoded protein: CASSSPTGTGGNIQYF.

V gene TRBV10-2 combines with J gene TRBJ1-4, with TRBD1 as a possible D gene (6 bases). CDR3 size: 14 residues. Trimming cost V 4 bases and J 8 bases, with 14 bases left between them. Germline V gives CDR1 WSHSY, CDR2 SAAADI. CDR3 residues: CASSVGGRGEKLFF. For the CDR3, the DNA is TGCGCCAGCAGTGTGGGGGGCCGAGGGGAAAAACTGTTTTTT.

The rearrangement uses TRBV7-3 and TRBJ2-3, with D perhaps assigned TRBD1 or TRBD2 (5 bases each). Trimming removed 6 bases at V and 0 bases at J, with 10 bases between. The CDR3 has 14 residues. CDR1 and CDR2 from the germline V gene are SGHTA and FQGTGA. The CDR3 DNA sequence: TGTGCCAGCAGTGACGGGGCGAGCACAGATACGCAGTATTTT. It codes for CASSDGASTDTQYF.

V usage is TRBV19 and J usage is TRBJ1-2; D perhaps matches TRBD1 (5 bases). This CDR3 comprises 16 residues. Trimming stripped 3 bases from V and 3 bases from J, with 17 bases between. Per the germline V gene, CDR1 is LNHDA and CDR2 is SQIVND (reference sequence). The CDR3 protein is CASSMPGTYPHYGYTF. CDR3 DNA sequence: TGTGCCAGTAGTATGCCGGGGACCTATCCCCACTATGGCTACACCTTC.

The V and J genes are TRBV5-1 and TRBJ2-1; weak D call: TRBD1 (7 bases). The V gene lost 4 bases and the J gene lost 3 bases, with 17 bases spanning the gap. The CDR3 is 16 amino acids. CDR1 and CDR2 (germline): SGHRS, YFSETQ. The CDR3 DNA reads as TGCGCCAGCAGCCAGGGGGGTGACAGCTTCTACAATGAGCAGTTCTTC. Translated, it gives CASSQGGDSFYNEQFF.

The chain uses TRBV11-3 and TRBJ2-7, with D possibly TRBD1 on 6 matching bases. The germline CDR1 and CDR2 sequences are SGHNT and YENEEA. CDR3 size: 16 residues. Trimming took off 3 bases at V and 4 bases at J, with 19 bases between the two ends. This chain's CDR3 is CASSLGPDSRQYEQYF. As DNA, the CDR3 is TGTGCCAGCAGCTTGGGGCCGGACAGCCGACAGTACGAGCAGTACTTC.

DNA for the CDR3: TGTGCCAGCAGCAAGGTGCATCTCGTCTATGGCTACACCTTC. Amino acid sequence: CASSKVHLVYGYTF. This chain uses TRBV11-2 with TRBJ1-2; D remains unclear. Trimming pared 5 bases from V and 4 bases from J, leaving 14 bases between. The germline V gene has CDR1 SGHAT and CDR2 FQNNGV. This CDR3 is 14 amino acids long.

CDR3 nucleotide sequence: TGTGCCAGCAGCCCCGGGACAGGCCATGAAGCTTTCTTT. It is translated as CASSPGTGHEAFF. V usage is TRBV13 and J usage is TRBJ1-1; 8 bases map to TRBD1. J was trimmed by 7 bases and V by 5 bases; bases with no gene match: 6. CDR3 length: 13 residues. CDR1 and CDR2 from the germline V gene are PRHDT and FYEKMQ (reference sequence).

The V and J genes are TRBV10-3 and TRBJ1-2, with no clear D. Trimming left V 7 bases short and J 0 bases short, with 12 bases between. CDR3 length: 14 amino acids. From germline, CDR1 is ENHRY and CDR2 SYGVKD. The CDR3 DNA sequence: TGTGCCATCATGGACCGGAAGGCTAACTATGGCTACACCTTC. It codes for CAIMDRKANYGYTF.

This rearrangement joins TRBV4-3 to TRBJ1-5; unclear D gene. The length of the CDR3 is 14 residues. Between the trimmed V and J ends, which lost 0 bases and 9 bases, there was a span of 12 bases. Germline V lookup: CDR1 LGHNA, CDR2 YSLEER. This chain's CDR3 is CASSQDRTPRPQHF. CDR3 in DNA: TGCGCCAGCAGCCAAGACAGAACGCCTCGGCCCCAGCATTTT.

This chain links TRBV7-8 with TRBJ2-7; 9 nucleotides align to TRBD1. After removal of 5 bases from V and 1 base from J, the junction contained 18 bases not matched to a gene. This CDR3 contains 19 residues. Germline V gene lookup returns CDR1 SGHVS and CDR2 FQNEAQ. CDR3 in amino acids: CASSIPGTGKYIQSYEQYF. CDR3 DNA sequence: TGTGCCAGCAGCATACCCGGGACAGGGAAGTATATACAGTCCTACGAGCAGTACTTC.

V is TRBV25-1 and J is TRBJ2-1; D not certain. Per the germline V gene, CDR1 is MGHDK and CDR2 is SYGVNS. The V end lost 2 bases, the J end lost 4 bases, and 6 bases lay between the germline ends. This CDR3 has 13 residues. CDR3 region: CASSEDKYNEQFF. CDR3 coding DNA: TGTGCCAGCAGTGAAGATAAGTACAATGAGCAGTTCTTC.

In this sample, this clone turned up a few times. The chain combines TRBV30 with TRBJ1-2; D call uncertain. Trimming shortened V by 0 bases and J by 10 bases, and 9 bases separated the two germline ends. The CDR3 is 11 residues long. The V gene's germline CDR1 is GTSNPN and CDR2 SVGIG (reference sequence). This chain's CDR3 is CAWSVLVLYTF. In DNA form, the CDR3 reads TGTGCCTGGAGTGTACTGGTTCTCTACACCTTC.

The chain joins TRBV27 to TRBJ2-7; maybe TRBD2 (6 bases). The V end was cut by 5 bases, the J end by 7 bases, with 18 bases between. Germline-derived CDR1 and CDR2 are MNHEY and SMNVEV (reference sequence). This CDR3 is built from 14 residues. The CDR3: CASSLGGVGREQYF. The CDR3 nucleotides read TGTGCCAGCAGTCTGGGGGGTGTGGGGAGAGAGCAGTACTTC.

V gene TRBV5-1 combines with J gene TRBJ2-5; 8 bases line up with TRBD1. V lost 6 bases, J lost 5 bases, and 6 bases stayed unmatched. Germline V gene lookup returns CDR1 SGHRS and CDR2 YFSETQ. This CDR3 is built from 13 residues. The chain's CDR3 is CASTQGAPETQYF. CDR3 coding DNA: TGCGCCAGCACCCAGGGGGCGCCGGAGACCCAGTACTTC.

CDR3 protein: CASNPSGGNTEAFF. The CDR3 coding sequence is TGTGCCAGCAACCCTTCGGGGGGGAACACTGAAGCTTTCTTT. V is TRBV5-5 and J is TRBJ1-1, with a weak D call TRBD1 (5 bases). This CDR3 has 14 residues. Germline V gives CDR1 SGHKS, CDR2 YYEKEE (reference sequence). V gave up 6 bases and J gave up 1 base, with 13 bases separating them.

The chain joins TRBV4-3 to TRBJ2-7; no firm D call. V was trimmed by 0 bases and J by 2 bases, leaving 11 bases between them. CDR3 length equals 15 residues. In germline, CDR1 is LGHNA, CDR2 YSLEER. CDR3 sequence (DNA): TGCGCCAGCAGCCAAGATTTCCAGCGACCCTACGAGCAGTACTTC. It encodes CASSQDFQRPYEQYF.

V usage is TRBV7-9 and J usage is TRBJ1-1, with D tentatively TRBD1 (6 bases). The CDR3 spans 14 residues. V was shortened by 5 bases and J by 5 bases, with 15 bases between the two germline ends. CDR1 is SEHNR and CDR2 is FQNEAQ in the germline V gene (reference sequence). In nucleotides, the CDR3 is TGTGCCAGCAGCCCAAAGGGGGGAGGGACTGAAGCTTTCTTT. It specifies CASSPKGGGTEAFF.

This clone was seen a single time. The V gene is TRBV5-6, the J gene TRBJ2-3; D not certain. The germline V gene has CDR1 SGHDT and CDR2 YYEEEE. CDR3 size: 14 residues. V was shortened by 2 bases and J by 2 bases, with 9 bases between the two germline ends. Here the CDR3 DNA reads TGTGCCAGCAGCTTCGAATTCTCCACAGATACGCAGTATTTT. Translating it yields CASSFEFSTDTQYF. Based on the CDR3 plus reference TRBV5-6 and TRBJ2-3, the full variable domain is DAGVTQSPTHLIKTRGQQVTLRCSPKSGHDTVSWYQQALGQGPQFIFQYYEEEERQRGNFPDRFSGHQFPNYSSELNVNALLLGDSALYLCASSFEFSTDTQYFGPGTRLTVL.

The rearrangement links TRBV19 to TRBJ2-6; 8 nucleotides align to TRBD1. Germline CDR1 LNHDA, CDR2 SQIVND (reference sequence). The CDR3 contains 15 residues. Trimming at V came to 5 bases and at J to 3 bases, leaving 3 bases not matched to a gene. Here the CDR3 reads CASSGQGFGANVLTF. Here the CDR3 DNA reads TGTGCCAGTAGTGGACAGGGTTTTGGGGCCAACGTCCTGACTTTC.

This clone has just a few counts. CDR3 bases: TGTGCCAGCAGCGTTAGGCAGGGTTATGGCTACACCTTC. It encodes CASSVRQGYGYTF. The chain employs TRBV9 and TRBJ1-2; a possible D gene is TRBD1 (5 bases). CDR3 length equals 13 residues. V lost 2 bases and J lost 5, with 10 bases in between. Germline loops: CDR1 SGDLS, CDR2 YYNGEE. Full variable domain (missing parts from reference TRBV9 and TRBJ1-2): DSGVTQTPKHLITATGQRVTLRCSPRSGDLSVYWYQQSLDQGLQFLIQYYNGEERAKGNILERFSAQQFPDLHSELNLSSLELGDSALYFCASSVRQGYGYTFGSGTRLTVV.

The chain recombines TRBV6-6 with TRBJ2-5; D unresolved. The J call is in doubt because the DNA end fits TRBJ2-7 better. The germline CDR1 and CDR2 sequences are MNHNY and SVGAGI (reference sequence). This CDR3 region has 15 residues. CDR3 in DNA: TGTGCCAGCAGTTACGAGCCCGCACTCGCATCCGAGCAGTACTTC. Its translation is CASSYEPALASEQYF.

The chain links TRBV6-5 to TRBJ2-5, with 9 bases aligning to TRBD2. J was trimmed by 4 bases and V by 8 bases; bases with no gene match: 11. CDR3 length: 15 amino acids. Germline loops: CDR1 MNHEY, CDR2 SVGAGI. Here the CDR3 reads CASGRGTSSPETQYF. CDR3 bases: TGTGCCAGCGGGCGCGGGACTAGCTCTCCAGAGACCCAGTACTTC.